This TCR beta chain was found in a study of Ad26.COV2.S vaccination and SARS-CoV-2 variants. This clone occurred a few times. Its target is unknown. This CDR3 has 15 residues. V gave up 5 bases and J gave up 6 bases; unmatched junction bases: 2. Germline CDR1 and CDR2: KGHSH and LQKENI. Study-wide points: For non-spike TCRs, breadth in vaccine recipients resembled that in placebo recipients.

Treatment reported: around 19 received Ad26.COV2.S at low or high dose, single or two shots; 5 received placebo; per-sample allocation not given. It was on day 63 after the first vaccine or placebo injection that samples were taken. The table came from immunoSEQ multiplex PCR; TCRdb's copy has only in-frame clones and leaves some out. The repertoire holds a few hundred thousand clones, roughly four fifths seen once, with about 7.4% in the top ten. The chain links TRBV18 to TRBJ2-1; 15 nucleotides align to TRBD2. Sequences were derived from peripheral blood, sampled in a trial of Ad26.COV2.S vaccine versus placebo. The source is a person between 18 and 65 years old who received the Ad26.COV2.S COVID-19 vaccine or a placebo. CDR3 protein: CASSGTSGGTNEQFF. Here the CDR3 DNA reads TGTGCCAGCTCAGGGACTAGCGGGGGGACCAATGAGCAGTTCTTC.